This record concerns one T cell receptor (beta chain) sequence. Antigen unknown. This sample was taken from a study of CD8 T cells in ankylosing spondylitis. Findings and caveats of the study: According to the report, clones linked to the disease were significantly enriched in matched synovial fluid samples taken from ankylosing spondylitis patients. Typical of ankylosing spondylitis blood, it appeared, was a TCR beta motif of eight highly homologous variants.

Using quantitative 5'-RACE with molecular barcodes, the authors made TCR beta libraries. From the 5' RACE reads, TCRdb called clonotypes with MiXCR, one entry per CDR3 protein. The sample lists 310,000 or so distinct CDR3 sequences, 20% occurring once. In germline, CDR1 is MNHNS, CDR2 SASEGT. This CDR3 has 14 residues. Deletions cut 7 bases from V and 0 bases from J, with 12 bases between. The specimen sequenced was blood, either unsorted or a sorted T cell fraction (not recorded which). This receptor was taken from a male donor with ankylosing spondylitis or in good health (not recorded which). The gene calls are TRBV6-1 and TRBJ2-5; D call uncertain. The chain's CDR3 is CASTQTPYQETQYF. The CDR3 DNA sequence: TGTGCCAGCACCCAGACACCCTACCAAGAGACCCAGTACTTC.